Presented here are 13 T cell receptor beta chains from one specimen sequenced in a study of PD-L1 blockade in urothelial cancer. Sequenced by immunoSEQ multiplex PCR; TCRdb stores in-frame clones only, minus some. The table shows around 38,000 clones, with approximately 86% occurring only once. The time point: peripheral blood 6 weeks after treatment start. Specimen: PBMCs, collected around atezolizumab (anti-PD-L1) treatment. The receptors come from a man aged 55 to 69 with urothelial cancer.

On this clone: A junction end diverges from the germline sequence, so it may reflect a read error. The rearrangement joins TRBV9 to TRBJ2-1; 10 bases fit TRBD2. The CDR3 contains 17 residues. Germline V CDR1 and CDR2: SGDLS, YYNGEE. CDR3 sequence reads: CASSVVSGGLLYTEQFF. The CDR3 coding sequence is TGTGCCAGCAGCGTAGTTAGCGGGGGGCTACTCTACACTGAGCAGTTCTTC.

The CDR3 DNA reads TGTGCCAGCACGCCGGGAAGGACAGGAGCAACCGGGGAGCTGTTTTTT. Its protein is CASTPGRTGATGELFF. The chain employs TRBV11-1 and TRBJ2-2; 7 positions agree with TRBD1. CDR3 size: 16 residues. Germline V gene sequence: CDR1 SGHAT, CDR2 FQDESV (reference sequence). After removal of 7 bases from V and 5 bases from J, the junction contained 13 bases not matched to a gene.

The genes are TRBV6-5 and TRBJ1-1; D remains unclear. The CDR3 consists of 15 residues. V lost 5 bases and J lost 8, with 21 bases in between. Germline CDR1 and CDR2: MNHEY and SVGAGI. CDR3 region: CASSRRLRATLEAFF. The CDR3 coding sequence is TGTGCCAGCAGTCGTCGACTCCGCGCCACCCTCGAAGCTTTCTTT.

This chain connects TRBV10-2 to TRBJ2-7, with 7 bases fitting TRBD1. V gave up 4 bases and J gave up 7 bases; unmatched junction bases: 10. CDR3 size: 14 residues. Germline CDR1 is WSHSY and CDR2 is SAAADI. CDR3 sequence: CASSVLRDSGEQYF. CDR3 coding DNA: TGCGCCAGCAGTGTACTCCGGGACAGTGGGGAGCAGTACTTC.

The V and J genes are TRBV21-1 and TRBJ2-3; TRBD2 is the table's D call and was not checked against the DNA. TRBV21-1 is a pseudogene locus. The CDR3 runs to 17 residues. The CDR3 region is CASSTHRLAGGTDTQYF. CDR3 DNA: TGTGCCAGCAGCACCCACAGACTAGCGGGGGGCACAGATACGCAGTATTTT.

This chain uses TRBV5-1 with TRBJ2-1, with TRBD2 identical over 15 bases. The CDR3 covers 17 residues. The germline gives CDR1 SGHRS, CDR2 YFSETQ. V shed 4 bases, J shed 3 bases, and the junction held 5 bases outside the gene matches. The CDR3 sequence: CASSGGLAGGFYNEQFF. CDR3 nucleotide sequence: TGCGCCAGCAGCGGGGGACTAGCGGGAGGCTTCTACAATGAGCAGTTCTTC.

This chain links TRBV7-2 with TRBJ2-1; TRBD1 aligns across 7 bases. The length of the CDR3 is 13 residues. CDR1 and CDR2 (germline): SGHTA, FQGNSA. V lost 5 bases to trimming and J lost 7 bases; unmatched junction nucleotides: 5. The CDR3 loop is CASSPLTGNEQFF. The CDR3 DNA reads as TGTGCCAGCAGCCCATTGACAGGGAATGAGCAGTTCTTC.

The V and J genes are TRBV5-4 and TRBJ2-5, with 11 nucleotides matching TRBD2. The CDR3 covers 16 residues. V trimming: 3 bases; J trimming: 5 bases; junction bases outside the gene matches: 9. Germline CDR1 reads SGHNT; CDR2 reads YYREEE (reference sequence). In nucleotides, the CDR3 is TGTGCCAGCAGCTCCGCGGTAGCGGGGGGGCCGGAGACCCAGTACTTC. Protein: CASSSAVAGGPETQYF.

This rearrangement joins TRBV10-2 to TRBJ1-3, with a weak D call TRBD1 (5 bases). The germline V gene has CDR1 WSHSY and CDR2 SAAADI. The CDR3 length is 12 residues. The V end lost 4 bases, the J end lost 8 bases, and 9 bases lay between the germline ends. The CDR3 coding sequence is TGCGCCAGCAGTGCCCGGGGGGACACCATATATTTT. Translating it yields CASSARGDTIYF.

The V and J genes are TRBV5-8 and TRBJ1-5; 9 bases map to TRBD1. V gave up 2 bases and J gave up 7 bases; unmatched junction bases: 7. The CDR3 is 15 residues long. Looked up from germline, CDR1 is SGHTS and CDR2 is YDEGEE. For the CDR3, the DNA is TGTGCCAGCAGCTTCCGCGGGACAGGGTGGCAGCCCCAGCATTTT. Its protein is CASSFRGTGWQPQHF. Supplemented by reference TRBV5-8 and TRBJ1-5, the full variable domain reads EAGVTQSPTHLIKTRGQQATLRCSPISGHTSVYWYQQALGLGLQFLLWYDEGEERNRGNFPPRFSGRQFPNYSSELNVNALELEDSALYLCASSFRGTGWQPQHFGDGTRLSIL.

The J gene is TRBJ2-5, the V gene TRBV5-8; 10 nucleotides align to TRBD1. The ends lost 7 bases at V and 5 bases at J; junction bases unmatched: 11. The CDR3 spans 15 residues. CDR1 is SGHTS, CDR2 YDEGEE, per germline. Here the CDR3 DNA reads TGTGCCAGCGTACCAAGGGACAGGGGTGTTGAGACCCAGTACTTC. It encodes CASVPRDRGVETQYF.

The V call is TRBV28, the J call TRBJ1-2; the D gene is possibly TRBD1 (6 bases). In germline, CDR1 is MDHEN, CDR2 SYDVKM. The CDR3 has 14 amino acids. The V and J ends lost 8 bases and 2 bases respectively, with 15 bases between them. As DNA, the CDR3 is TGTGCCAGCCGAACGACAGGTGAAAACTATGGCTACACCTTC. Its protein is CASRTTGENYGYTF.

The V call is TRBV7-2, the J call TRBJ2-1, with D unclear. The CDR3 sequence is 11 residues long. Per the germline V gene, CDR1 is SGHTA and CDR2 is FQGNSA. V lost 5 bases, J lost 11 bases, and 10 bases lay in between. CDR3 sequence (DNA): TGTGCCAGCAGCCCTCAGGCCCAGCAGTTCTTC. This encodes CASSPQAQQFF. Drawing the rest from reference TRBV7-2 and TRBJ2-1, the complete variable domain is GAGVSQSPSNKVTEKGKDVELRCDPISGHTALYWYRQSLGQGLEFLIYFQGNSAPDKSGLPSDRFSAERTGGSVSTLTIQRTQQEDSAVYLCASSPQAQQFFGPGTRLTVL.